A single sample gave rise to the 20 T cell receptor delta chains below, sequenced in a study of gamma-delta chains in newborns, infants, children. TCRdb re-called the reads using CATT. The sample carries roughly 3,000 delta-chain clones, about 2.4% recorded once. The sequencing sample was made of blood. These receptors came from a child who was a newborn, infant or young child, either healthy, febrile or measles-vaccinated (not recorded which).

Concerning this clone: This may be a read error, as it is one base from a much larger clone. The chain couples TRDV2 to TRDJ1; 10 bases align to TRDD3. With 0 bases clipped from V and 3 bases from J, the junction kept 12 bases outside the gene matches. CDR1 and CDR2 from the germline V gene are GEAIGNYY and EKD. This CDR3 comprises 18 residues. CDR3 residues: CACDTVELGDRNADKLIF. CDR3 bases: TGTGCCTGTGACACCGTCGAACTGGGGGATCGGAACGCCGATAAACTCATCTTT.

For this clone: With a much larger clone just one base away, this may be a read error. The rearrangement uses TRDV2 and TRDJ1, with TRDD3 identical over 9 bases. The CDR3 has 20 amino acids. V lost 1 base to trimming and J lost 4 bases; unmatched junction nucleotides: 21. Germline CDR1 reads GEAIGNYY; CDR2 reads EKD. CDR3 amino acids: CACDTIPNWGTVRLVDKLIF. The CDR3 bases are TGTGCCTGTGACACAATTCCTAACTGGGGGACCGTGAGGCTGGTCGATAAACTCATCTTT.

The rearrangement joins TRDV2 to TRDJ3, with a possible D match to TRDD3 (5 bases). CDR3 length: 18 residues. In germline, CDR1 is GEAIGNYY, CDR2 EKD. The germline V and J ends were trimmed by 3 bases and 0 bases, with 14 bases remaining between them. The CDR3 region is CACDRGGPRSWDTRQMFF. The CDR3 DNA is TGTGCCTGTGACCGGGGGGGCCCCCGCTCCTGGGACACCCGACAGATGTTTTTC.

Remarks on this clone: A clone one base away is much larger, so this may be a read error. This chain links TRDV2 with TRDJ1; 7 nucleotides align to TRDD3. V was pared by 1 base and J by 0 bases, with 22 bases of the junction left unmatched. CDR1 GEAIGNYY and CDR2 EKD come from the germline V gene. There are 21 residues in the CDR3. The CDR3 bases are TGTGCCTGTGACACTCCTCCGGATGCTGGGGGCCAAAGGGCGGACACCGATAAACTCATCTTT. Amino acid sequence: CACDTPPDAGGQRADTDKLIF.

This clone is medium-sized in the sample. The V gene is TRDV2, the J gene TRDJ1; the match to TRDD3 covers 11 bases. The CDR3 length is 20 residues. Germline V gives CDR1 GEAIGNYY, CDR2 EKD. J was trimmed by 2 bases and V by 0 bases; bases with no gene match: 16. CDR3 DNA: TGTGCCTGTGACACCGTCCGGTCTGGGGGATACCACGGGGGGACCGATAAACTCATCTTT. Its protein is CACDTVRSGGYHGGTDKLIF.

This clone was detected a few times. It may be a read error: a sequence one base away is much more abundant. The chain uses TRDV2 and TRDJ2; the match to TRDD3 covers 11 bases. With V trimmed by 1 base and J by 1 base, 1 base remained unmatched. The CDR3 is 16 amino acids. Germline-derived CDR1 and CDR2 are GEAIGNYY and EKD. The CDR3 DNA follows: TGTGCCTGTGACACACTGGGGGATAATTTGACAGCACAACTCTTCTTT. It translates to CACDTLGDNLTAQLFF.

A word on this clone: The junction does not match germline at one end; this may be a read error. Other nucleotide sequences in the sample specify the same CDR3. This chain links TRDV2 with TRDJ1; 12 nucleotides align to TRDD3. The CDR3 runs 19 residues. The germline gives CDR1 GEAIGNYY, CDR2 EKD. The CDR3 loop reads CACDRLAGGYDSYTDKLIF. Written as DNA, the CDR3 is TGTGCCTGTGACCGTCTCGCTGGGGGATACGATTCGTACACCGATAAACTCATCTTC.

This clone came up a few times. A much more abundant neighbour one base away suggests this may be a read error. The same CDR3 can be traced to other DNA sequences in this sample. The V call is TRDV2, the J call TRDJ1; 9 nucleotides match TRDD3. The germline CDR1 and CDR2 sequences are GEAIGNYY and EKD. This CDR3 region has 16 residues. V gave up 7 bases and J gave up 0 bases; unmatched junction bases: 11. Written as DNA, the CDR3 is TGTGCCTGCGACCCTCTGGGGGATCTTTACACCGATAAACTCATCTTT. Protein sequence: CACDPLGDLYTDKLIF.

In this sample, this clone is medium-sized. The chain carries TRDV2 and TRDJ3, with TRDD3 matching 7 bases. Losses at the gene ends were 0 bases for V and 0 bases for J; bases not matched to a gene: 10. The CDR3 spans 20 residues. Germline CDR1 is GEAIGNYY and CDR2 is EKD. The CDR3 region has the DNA TGTGCCTGTGACACCGTAACTGGGGATTCCTCCTCCTGGGACACCCGACAGATGTTTTTC. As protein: CACDTVTGDSSSWDTRQMFF.

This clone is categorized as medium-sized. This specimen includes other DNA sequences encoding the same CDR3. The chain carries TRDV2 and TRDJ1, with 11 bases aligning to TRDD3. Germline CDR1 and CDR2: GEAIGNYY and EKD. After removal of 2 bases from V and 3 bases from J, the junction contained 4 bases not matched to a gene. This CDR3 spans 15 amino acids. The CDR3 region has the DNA TGTGCCTGTGACAAACTGGGGGATAATGCCGATAAACTCATCTTT. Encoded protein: CACDKLGDNADKLIF.

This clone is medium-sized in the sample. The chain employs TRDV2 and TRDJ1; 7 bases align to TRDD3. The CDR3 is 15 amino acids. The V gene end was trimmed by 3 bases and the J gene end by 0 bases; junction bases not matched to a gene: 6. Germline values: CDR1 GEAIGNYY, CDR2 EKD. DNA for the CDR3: TGTGCCTGTGACGTACTGGGGAAAAACACCGATAAACTCATCTTT. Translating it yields CACDVLGKNTDKLIF.

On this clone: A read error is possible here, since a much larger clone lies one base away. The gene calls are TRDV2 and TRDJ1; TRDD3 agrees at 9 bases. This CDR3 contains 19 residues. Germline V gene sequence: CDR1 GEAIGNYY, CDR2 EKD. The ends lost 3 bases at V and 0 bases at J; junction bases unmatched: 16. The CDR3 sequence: CACDAVTGGHPRYTDKLIF. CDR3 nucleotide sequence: TGTGCCTGTGACGCCGTCACTGGGGGACACCCCAGGTACACCGATAAACTCATCTTT.

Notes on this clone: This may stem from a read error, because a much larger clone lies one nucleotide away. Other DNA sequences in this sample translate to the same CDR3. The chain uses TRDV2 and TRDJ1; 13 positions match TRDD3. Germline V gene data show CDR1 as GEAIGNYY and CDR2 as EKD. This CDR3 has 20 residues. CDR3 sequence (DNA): TGTGCCTGCGACACCGTCCGTACTGGGGGATACGGCCCGTACACCGATAAACTCATCTTT. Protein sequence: CACDTVRTGGYGPYTDKLIF.

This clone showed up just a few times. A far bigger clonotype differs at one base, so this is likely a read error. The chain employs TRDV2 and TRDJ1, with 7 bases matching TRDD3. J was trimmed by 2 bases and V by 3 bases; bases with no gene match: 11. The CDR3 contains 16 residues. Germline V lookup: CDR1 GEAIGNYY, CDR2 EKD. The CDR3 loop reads CACDLLGAIPTDKLIF. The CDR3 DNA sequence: TGTGCCTGTGACTTGCTGGGGGCCATCCCGACCGATAAACTCATCTTT.

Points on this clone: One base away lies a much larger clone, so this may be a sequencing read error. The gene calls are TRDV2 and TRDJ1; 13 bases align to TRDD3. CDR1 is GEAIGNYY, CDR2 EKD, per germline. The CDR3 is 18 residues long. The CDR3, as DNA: TGTGCCTGTGACACCGTAGGTACTGGGGGATACGGACTCGATAGACTCATCTTT. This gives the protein CACDTVGTGGYGLDRLIF.

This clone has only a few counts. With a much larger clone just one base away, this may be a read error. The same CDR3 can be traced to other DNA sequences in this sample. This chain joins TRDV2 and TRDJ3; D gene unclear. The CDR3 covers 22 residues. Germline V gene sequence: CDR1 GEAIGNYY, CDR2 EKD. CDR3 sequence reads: CACDTVGGNFVRAGWDTRQMFF. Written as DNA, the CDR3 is TGTGCCTGCGACACCGTAGGTGGGAACTTTGTGAGAGCGGGATGGGACACCCGACAGATGTTTTTC.

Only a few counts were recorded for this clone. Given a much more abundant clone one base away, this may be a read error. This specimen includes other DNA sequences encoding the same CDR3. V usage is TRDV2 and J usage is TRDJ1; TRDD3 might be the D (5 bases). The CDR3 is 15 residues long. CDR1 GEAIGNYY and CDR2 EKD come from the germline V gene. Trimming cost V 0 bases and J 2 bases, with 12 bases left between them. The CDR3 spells CACDTLGTHTDKLIF. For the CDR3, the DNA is TGTGCCTGTGACACCTTGGGGACGCATACCGATAAACTCATCTTT.

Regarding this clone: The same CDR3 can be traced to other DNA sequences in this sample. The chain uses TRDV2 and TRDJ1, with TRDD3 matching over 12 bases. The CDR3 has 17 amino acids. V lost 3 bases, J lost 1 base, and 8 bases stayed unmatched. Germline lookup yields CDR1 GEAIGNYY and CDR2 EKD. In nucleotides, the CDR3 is TGTGCCTGTGACCGACTACTGGGGGATACCGGCACCGATAAACTCATCTTT. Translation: CACDRLLGDTGTDKLIF.

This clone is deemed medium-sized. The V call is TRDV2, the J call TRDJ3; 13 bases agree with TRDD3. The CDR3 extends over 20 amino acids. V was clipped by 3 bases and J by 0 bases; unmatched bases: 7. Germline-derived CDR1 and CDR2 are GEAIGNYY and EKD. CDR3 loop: CACDRTGGYGSSWDTRQMFF. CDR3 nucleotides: TGTGCCTGTGACCGTACTGGGGGATACGGGAGCTCCTGGGACACCCGACAGATGTTTTTC.

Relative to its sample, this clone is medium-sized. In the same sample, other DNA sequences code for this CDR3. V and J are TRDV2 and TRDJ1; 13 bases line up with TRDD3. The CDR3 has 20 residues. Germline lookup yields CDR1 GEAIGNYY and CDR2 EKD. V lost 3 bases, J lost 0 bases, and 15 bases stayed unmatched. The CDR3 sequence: CACDAILQTGGYAYTDKLIF. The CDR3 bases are TGTGCCTGTGACGCCATCCTTCAGACTGGGGGATACGCATACACCGATAAACTCATCTTT.